What follows are 31 T cell receptor beta chains derived from one specimen sequenced in a study of metastatic and nonmetastatic thyroid tumors. MiXCR reprocessed the PCR reads for TCRdb. The profile covers more than 6,000 clones, with roughly a third appearing a single time and 30% to 45% taken by the ten largest. Ahead of thyroid surgery, no patient had received treatment of any kind. The sample was adjacent normal tissue. The receptors come from a male donor with papillary thyroid cancer or a benign thyroid nodule (not recorded which). Some clones in this sample may be carry-over from other donors' samples.

Note on this clone: At one boundary the junction diverges from the germline segment, which might be a read error. The rearrangement uses TRBV5-6 and TRBJ2-5; D unclear. CDR3 size: 15 residues. Per germline, CDR1 SGHDT and CDR2 YYEEEE. This CDR3 reads CASSLRLVGKETHYF. CDR3 nucleotides: TGTGCCAGCAGCCTGAGGCTCGTGGGTAAAGAGACCCATTACTTC. The entire variable domain, with the rest obtained from reference TRBV5-6 and TRBJ2-5, is as follows: DAGVTQSPTHLIKTRGQQVTLRCSPKSGHDTVSWYQQALGQGPQFIFQYYEEEERQRGNFPDRFSGHQFPNYSSELNVNALLLGDSALYLCASSLRLVGKETHYFGPGTRLLVL.

This clone has just a few counts. The chain links TRBV2 to TRBJ1-1; maybe TRBD1 (5 bases). The CDR3 sequence is 13 residues long. CDR1 and CDR2 from the germline V gene are SNHLY and FYNNEI. V gave up 8 bases and J gave up 4 bases, with 14 bases separating them. The chain's CDR3 is CASQDSSITEAFF. The CDR3 coding sequence is TGTGCCAGCCAAGACAGTAGTATCACTGAAGCTTTCTTT.

In this sample, this clone is medium-sized. The J gene is TRBJ2-1, the V gene TRBV20-1; D ambiguous. The CDR3 runs 10 residues. V was clipped by 5 bases and J by 8 bases, with 7 bases between them. Germline V CDR1 and CDR2: DFQATT, SNEGSKA (reference sequence). The CDR3 spells CSAGRDEQFF. DNA for the CDR3: TGCAGTGCTGGCCGGGATGAGCAGTTCTTC.

V is TRBV20-1 and J is TRBJ1-2; possible D gene TRBD1, 5 bases. Germline V gives CDR1 DFQATT, CDR2 SNEGSKA (reference sequence). The CDR3 is 14 residues long. The V and J ends lost 4 bases and 0 bases respectively, with 12 bases between them. The CDR3 coding sequence is TGCAGTGCTATGGCCGAGACAGCTAACTATGGCTACACCTTC. This codes for CSAMAETANYGYTF.

This clone occurred a few times. At one end the junction does not follow the germline gene, possibly because of a read error. The rearrangement joins TRBV19 to TRBJ2-2; TRBD2 matches 7 bases. Germline CDR1 and CDR2: LNHDA and SQIVND (reference sequence). The CDR3 covers 12 residues. The CDR3 coding sequence is TGTGCCAGTAGTATAGGAAGCGGGGAGCTGCTTTTT. Residues: CASSIGSGELLF.

This chain connects TRBV28 to TRBJ1-4; 7 bases agree with TRBD1. Germline CDR1 MDHEN, CDR2 SYDVKM. CDR3 length: 15 residues. V lost 3 bases and J lost 5; bases outside the gene matches: 6. In DNA, the CDR3 is TGTGCCAGCAGTTTCGGGAGGGGGCGGAATGAAAAACTGTTTTTT. Protein sequence: CASSFGRGRNEKLFF.

The V call is TRBV6-1, the J call TRBJ2-5; 10 nucleotides align to TRBD1. Germline V gives CDR1 MNHNS, CDR2 SASEGT. With V trimmed by 5 bases and J by 5 bases, 8 bases remained unmatched. The CDR3 extends over 15 amino acids. CDR3 DNA: TGTGCCAGCAGTACGACAGGGGGCAATTGGGAGACCCAGTACTTC. Amino acid sequence: CASSTTGGNWETQYF.

The chain combines TRBV7-3 with TRBJ2-1, with 8 bases matching TRBD1. This CDR3 is 15 amino acids long. J lost 4 bases, V lost 5 bases, and 7 bases had no gene match. CDR1 is SGHTA, CDR2 FQGTGA, per germline. The CDR3 DNA follows: TGTGCCAGCAGCCTCCGACAGGGGATTTACAATGAGCAGTTCTTC. It specifies CASSLRQGIYNEQFF.

This clone was observed a handful of times. This rearrangement joins TRBV4-1 to TRBJ2-5; D is possibly TRBD2 (7 bases). V shed 0 bases and J shed 4 bases, with 12 bases lying between them. The CDR3 is made up of 15 amino acids. Germline assignment: CDR1 MGHRA and CDR2 YSYEKL. The CDR3 nucleotides are TGCGCCAGCAGCCAAGATCCGGGGGGCTTAGAGACCCAGTACTTC. Translating gives CASSQDPGGLETQYF.

The V and J genes are TRBV11-2 and TRBJ2-3; D not resolved. Germline lookup yields CDR1 SGHAT and CDR2 FQNNGV. Deletions cut 8 bases from V and 2 bases from J, with 20 bases between. The CDR3 consists of 16 residues. This chain's CDR3 is CASGIGGGTYTDTQYF. CDR3 nucleotides: TGTGCCAGCGGCATTGGTGGCGGAACATACACAGATACGCAGTATTTT.

This clone ranks as medium-sized (0.01 to 0.1%). This sequence joins TRBV5-5 and TRBJ1-2; possibly TRBD1 for D (5 bases). This CDR3 region has 16 residues. V dropped 3 bases and J dropped 0 bases, with 15 bases sitting between them. Germline CDR1 SGHKS, CDR2 YYEKEE (reference sequence). The CDR3, as DNA: TGTGCCAGCAGCTGGGACGGAGATGAAGCTAACTATGGCTACACCTTC. Translated: CASSWDGDEANYGYTF.

This clone is categorized as large (0.1 to 1%). This chain connects TRBV28 to TRBJ2-7; D may be TRBD1 or TRBD2 (5 bases each). V lost 8 bases to trimming and J lost 2 bases, with 13 bases between them. This CDR3 has 13 residues. CDR1 is MDHEN, CDR2 SYDVKM, per germline. The DNA of the CDR3 is TGTGCCAGCCTCCGACAGCGGCCCTACGAGCAGTACTTC. Protein product: CASLRQRPYEQYF. Together with reference TRBV28 and TRBJ2-7, the CDR3 gives the full variable domain: DVKVTQSSRYLVKRTGEKVFLECVQDMDHENMFWYRQDPGLGLRLIYFSYDVKMKEKGDIPEGYSVSREKKERFSLILESASTNQTSMYLCASLRQRPYEQYFGPGTRLTVT.

The J gene is TRBJ1-1, the V gene TRBV7-2, with 7 bases aligning to TRBD1. The CDR3 is 14 residues long. Trimming took 3 bases from V and 5 from J; bases not matched to a gene: 6. From germline, CDR1 is SGHTA and CDR2 FQGNSA. This chain's CDR3 is CASSLETGYTEAFF. CDR3 in DNA: TGTGCCAGCAGCTTGGAGACAGGGTATACTGAAGCTTTCTTT.

This clone was seen more than once but under ten times. The V call is TRBV30, the J call TRBJ1-2; D gene unclear. The V gene's germline CDR1 is GTSNPN and CDR2 SVGIG (reference sequence). This CDR3 has 11 amino acids. With 3 bases removed from V and 4 bases from J, the gap between germline ends came to 6 bases. Here the CDR3 DNA reads TGTGCCTGGAGCCTTGGCTATGGCTACACCTTC. This sequence encodes CAWSLGYGYTF.

The chain employs TRBV20-1 and TRBJ2-3; TRBD2 matches 8 bases. V lost 2 bases and J lost 1; bases outside the gene matches: 5. This CDR3 has 15 residues. Germline CDR1 and CDR2: DFQATT and SNEGSKA (reference sequence). CDR3 DNA sequence: TGCAGTGCTAGAATCCTAGCGGGTGGCACAGATACGCAGTATTTT. Translated, it gives CSARILAGGTDTQYF.

This clone is large within its sample. CDR3 coding DNA: TGCGCCAGCAGTGGAAAAGGGAGGGCTCAGCCCCAGCATTTT. Encoded protein: CASSGKGRAQPQHF. The J gene is TRBJ1-5, the V gene TRBV10-1; D gene uncertain. The V gene's germline CDR1 is WNHNN and CDR2 SYGVQD (reference sequence). The ends were cut back, 4 bases at V and 6 bases at J, with 13 bases in the middle. The CDR3 spans 14 residues.

The genes are TRBV12-3 or TRBV12-4 and TRBJ1-4; TRBD1 is a possible D gene (6 bases). Between the trimmed V and J ends, which lost 8 bases and 6 bases, there was a span of 13 bases. The CDR3 runs to 13 residues. The CDR3, as DNA: TGTGCCAGCGTAGGGGGATTGGATGAAAAACTGTTTTTT. This gives the protein CASVGGLDEKLFF.

This clone was seen just once. This chain links TRBV20-1 with TRBJ1-5; 10 positions match TRBD1. The V gene's germline CDR1 is DFQATT and CDR2 SNEGSKA (reference sequence). V was pared by 1 base and J by 5 bases, with 8 bases of the junction left unmatched. CDR3 length: 16 amino acids. The chain's CDR3 is CSARVGDRGFDQPQHF. The CDR3 DNA reads as TGCAGTGCTAGAGTGGGGGACAGGGGTTTCGATCAGCCCCAGCATTTT.

This clone showed up just a few times. The chain recombines TRBV4-2 with TRBJ2-2; TRBD2 agrees at 13 bases. The trim removed 0 bases at V and 7 bases at J, leaving 11 bases unmatched. Germline loops: CDR1 LGHNA, CDR2 YNFKEQ. The CDR3 contains 19 residues. The CDR3 sequence is CASSQDVQTSGRQGGELFF. The CDR3 bases are TGTGCCAGCAGCCAAGACGTTCAGACTAGCGGGAGGCAAGGCGGGGAGCTGTTTTTT.

This clone was recorded a few times. V is TRBV7-8 and J is TRBJ2-1; D unclear. V lost 1 base and J 3 bases, leaving 10 bases between the germline ends. The germline V gene has CDR1 SGHVS and CDR2 FQNEAQ. This CDR3 has 15 amino acids. DNA of the CDR3: TGTGCCAGCAGCTTAGATTATGGGGACTACAATGAGCAGTTCTTC. The encoded protein is CASSLDYGDYNEQFF.

This clone has more than one count but fewer than ten. The J gene is TRBJ1-2, the V gene TRBV6-1; D is unresolved. The V gene lost 2 bases and the J gene lost 12 bases, with 7 bases spanning the gap. Germline CDR1 MNHNS, CDR2 SASEGT. This CDR3 has 10 residues. For the CDR3, the DNA is TGTGCCAGCAGTGAATCCTACGACACCTTC. Protein sequence: CASSESYDTF.

The chain recombines TRBV5-8 with TRBJ1-1; TRBD1 aligns across 8 bases. The length of the CDR3 is 16 residues. V shed 1 base and J 0 bases; nucleotides not matched to a gene: 5. Germline CDR1 reads SGHTS; CDR2 reads YDEGEE. This CDR3 reads CASSLTGGDMNTEAFF. CDR3 DNA sequence: TGTGCCAGCAGCTTGACAGGGGGGGACATGAACACTGAAGCTTTCTTT.

The chain uses TRBV25-1 and TRBJ2-7; 12 nucleotides align to TRBD2. CDR1 is MGHDK, CDR2 SYGVNS, per germline. This CDR3 is built from 21 residues. V lost 6 bases to trimming and J lost 3 bases; unmatched junction nucleotides: 24. The CDR3 sequence is CASSHGVGTGGLAGRVYEQYF. CDR3 DNA: TGTGCCAGCAGCCACGGCGTGGGGACGGGTGGACTAGCGGGACGCGTCTACGAGCAGTACTTC.

This clone was seen repeatedly, ten times or more. V usage is TRBV30 and J usage is TRBJ1-6; 8 positions match TRBD1. The germline gives CDR1 GTSNPN, CDR2 SVGIG (reference sequence). This CDR3 spans 16 amino acids. V lost 0 bases, J lost 6 bases, and 7 bases stayed unmatched. As DNA, the CDR3 is TGTGCCTGGAGTGTACCGGGAACAGGGGGTAATTCACCCCTCCACTTT. It yields the protein CAWSVPGTGGNSPLHF.

In this sample, this clone turned up a few times. The chain carries TRBV20-1 and TRBJ2-7; 10 nucleotides agree with TRBD1. The CDR3 totals 14 residues. Germline V lookup: CDR1 DFQATT, CDR2 SNEGSKA (reference sequence). Trimming cost V 4 bases and J 4 bases; bases outside gene matches: 7. The CDR3 DNA reads as TGCAGTGCTACAAGCGACAGGGGGCTATACGAGCAGTACTTC. Translated, it gives CSATSDRGLYEQYF.

The chain has TRBV24-1 and TRBJ2-1, with 12 bases lining up with TRBD2. This CDR3 is built from 17 residues. Germline CDR1 reads KGHDR; CDR2 reads SFDVKD. V trimming: 4 bases; J trimming: 7 bases; junction bases outside the gene matches: 10. The CDR3 DNA follows: TGTGCCACCAGTGACCGGACTAGCGGGACACCTGAAAATGAGCAGTTCTTC. It codes for CATSDRTSGTPENEQFF.

This sequence joins TRBV11-2 and TRBJ1-2; D not certain. Trimming pared 6 bases from V and 3 bases from J, leaving 11 bases between. Germline loops: CDR1 SGHAT, CDR2 FQNNGV. The CDR3 spans 13 residues. Written as DNA, the CDR3 is TGTGCCAGCAGATGGGCGGCGGACTATGGCTACACCTTC. Translated: CASRWAADYGYTF.

This clone has only a few counts. The chain has TRBV2 and TRBJ2-5; the D is unclear. The CDR3 spans 13 residues. The V gene's germline CDR1 is SNHLY and CDR2 FYNNEI. The V and J ends lost 7 bases and 0 bases respectively, with 9 bases between them. The chain's CDR3 is CASTEINQETQYF. The CDR3 DNA sequence: TGTGCCAGCACGGAAATCAACCAAGAGACCCAGTACTTC.

The chain is built from TRBV28 and TRBJ1-1, with D uncertain. The CDR3 contains 14 residues. With 4 bases removed from V and 6 bases from J, the gap between germline ends came to 15 bases. The germline gives CDR1 MDHEN, CDR2 SYDVKM. The CDR3 sequence is CASSWLGMKAEAFF. The CDR3 DNA sequence: TGTGCCAGCAGTTGGCTGGGGATGAAGGCTGAAGCTTTCTTT.

This clone qualifies as large. The rearrangement joins TRBV27 to TRBJ2-3; 8 bases map to TRBD1. CDR1 MNHEY and CDR2 SMNVEV come from the germline V gene (reference sequence). This CDR3 region has 12 residues. J was trimmed by 14 bases and V by 5 bases; bases with no gene match: 9. The CDR3 bases are TGTGCCAGCAGTCTAGGACAGGGAATTTGGTATTTT. Protein sequence: CASSLGQGIWYF.

V gene TRBV9 combines with J gene TRBJ2-1, with 7 bases identical to TRBD2. The CDR3 contains 18 residues. V lost 5 bases, J lost 0 bases, and 14 bases stayed unmatched. Germline values: CDR1 SGDLS, CDR2 YYNGEE. The CDR3 region has the DNA TGTGCCAGCAGGAGGGTCAGCGGGACGCCTAGCTCCTACAATGAGCAGTTCTTC. Its protein is CASRRVSGTPSSYNEQFF. Full variable domain (rest looked up from reference TRBV9 and TRBJ2-1): DSGVTQTPKHLITATGQRVTLRCSPRSGDLSVYWYQQSLDQGLQFLIQYYNGEERAKGNILERFSAQQFPDLHSELNLSSLELGDSALYFCASRRVSGTPSSYNEQFFGPGTRLTVL.